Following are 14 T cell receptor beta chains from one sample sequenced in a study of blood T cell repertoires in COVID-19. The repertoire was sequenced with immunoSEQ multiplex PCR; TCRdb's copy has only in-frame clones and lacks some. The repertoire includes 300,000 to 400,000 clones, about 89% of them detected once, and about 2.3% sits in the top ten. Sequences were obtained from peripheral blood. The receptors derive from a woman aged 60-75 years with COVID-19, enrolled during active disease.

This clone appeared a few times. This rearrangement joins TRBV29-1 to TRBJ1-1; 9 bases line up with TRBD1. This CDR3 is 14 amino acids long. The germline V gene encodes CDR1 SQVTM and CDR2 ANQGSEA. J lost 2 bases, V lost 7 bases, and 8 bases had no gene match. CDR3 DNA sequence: TGCAGCGGGTGGACAGGGGTGATAAACACTGAAGCTTTCTTT. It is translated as CSGWTGVINTEAFF.

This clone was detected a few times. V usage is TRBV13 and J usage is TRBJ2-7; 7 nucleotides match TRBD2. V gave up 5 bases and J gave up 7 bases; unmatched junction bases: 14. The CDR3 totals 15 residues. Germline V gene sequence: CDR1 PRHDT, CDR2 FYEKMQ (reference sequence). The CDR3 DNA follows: TGTGCCAGCAGCCCAGGCCCCGCAGCGGGGAGGGAGCAGTACTTC. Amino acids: CASSPGPAAGREQYF. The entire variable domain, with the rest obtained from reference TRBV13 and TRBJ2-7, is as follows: AAGVIQSPRHLIKEKRETATLKCYPIPRHDTVYWYQQGPGQDPQFLISFYEKMQSDKGSIPDRFSAQQFSDYHSELNMSSLELGDSALYFCASSPGPAAGREQYFGPGTRLTVT.

The CDR3 sequence: CASSVTVSGANVLTF. CDR3 DNA: TGTGCCAGCAGCGTTACAGTGTCGGGGGCCAACGTCCTGACTTTC. This chain uses TRBV9 with TRBJ2-6; D remains ambiguous. The CDR3 extends over 15 amino acids. Between the trimmed V and J ends, which lost 2 bases and 4 bases, there was a span of 10 bases. Looked up from germline, CDR1 is SGDLS and CDR2 is YYNGEE.

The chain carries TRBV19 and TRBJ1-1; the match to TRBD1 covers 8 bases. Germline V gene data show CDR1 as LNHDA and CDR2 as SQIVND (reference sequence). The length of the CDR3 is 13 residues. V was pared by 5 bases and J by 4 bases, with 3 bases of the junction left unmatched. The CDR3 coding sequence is TGTGCCAGTAGTGACAGGGGTGCCACTGAAGCTTTCTTT. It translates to CASSDRGATEAFF.

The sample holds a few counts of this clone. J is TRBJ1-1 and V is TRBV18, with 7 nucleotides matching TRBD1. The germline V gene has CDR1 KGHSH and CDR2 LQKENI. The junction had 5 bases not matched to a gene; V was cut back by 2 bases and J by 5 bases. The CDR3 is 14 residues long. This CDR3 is CASSPEQGRTEAFF. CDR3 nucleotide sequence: TGTGCCAGCTCACCAGAACAGGGGCGGACTGAAGCTTTCTTT.

This CDR3 reads CASSFRGTGKVEQYF. The CDR3 coding sequence is TGTGCCAGCAGCTTCAGGGGGACAGGGAAGGTCGAGCAGTACTTC. The rearrangement joins TRBV11-2 to TRBJ2-7, with 9 bases matching TRBD1. The trim removed 3 bases at V and 6 bases at J, leaving 9 bases unmatched. The germline CDR1 and CDR2 sequences are SGHAT and FQNNGV. This CDR3 is built from 15 residues.

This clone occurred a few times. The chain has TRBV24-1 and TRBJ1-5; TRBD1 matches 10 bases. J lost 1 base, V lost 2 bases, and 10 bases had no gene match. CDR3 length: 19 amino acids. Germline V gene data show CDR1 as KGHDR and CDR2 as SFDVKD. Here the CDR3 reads CATSDSRTGGLSSNQPQHF. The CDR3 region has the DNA TGTGCCACCAGTGATTCTCGGACAGGGGGATTGAGCAGCAATCAGCCCCAGCATTTT.

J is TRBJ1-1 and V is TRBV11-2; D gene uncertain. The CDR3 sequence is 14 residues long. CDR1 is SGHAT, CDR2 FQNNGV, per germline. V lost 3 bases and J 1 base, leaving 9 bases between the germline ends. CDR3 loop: CASSLTTANTEAFF. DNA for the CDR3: TGTGCCAGCAGCTTGACTACGGCGAACACTGAAGCTTTCTTT.

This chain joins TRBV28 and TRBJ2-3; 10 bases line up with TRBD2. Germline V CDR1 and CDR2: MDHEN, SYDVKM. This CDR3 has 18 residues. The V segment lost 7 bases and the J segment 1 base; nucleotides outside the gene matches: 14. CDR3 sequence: CASTLSLLAGAGTDTQYF. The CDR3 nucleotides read TGTGCCAGCACATTATCCCTCCTAGCGGGGGCGGGCACAGATACGCAGTATTTT.

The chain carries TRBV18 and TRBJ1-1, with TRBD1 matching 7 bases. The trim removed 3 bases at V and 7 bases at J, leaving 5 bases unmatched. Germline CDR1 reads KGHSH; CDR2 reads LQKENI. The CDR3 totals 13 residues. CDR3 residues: CASSPGTENEAFF. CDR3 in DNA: TGTGCCAGCTCACCTGGGACAGAAAATGAAGCTTTCTTT.

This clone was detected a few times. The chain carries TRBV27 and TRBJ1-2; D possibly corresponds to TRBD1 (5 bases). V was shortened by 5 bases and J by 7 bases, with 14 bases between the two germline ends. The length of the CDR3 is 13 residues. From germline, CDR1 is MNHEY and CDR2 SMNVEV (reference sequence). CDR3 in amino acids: CASSESGLSGYTF. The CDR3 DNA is TGTGCCAGCAGTGAATCGGGACTTTCTGGCTACACCTTC.

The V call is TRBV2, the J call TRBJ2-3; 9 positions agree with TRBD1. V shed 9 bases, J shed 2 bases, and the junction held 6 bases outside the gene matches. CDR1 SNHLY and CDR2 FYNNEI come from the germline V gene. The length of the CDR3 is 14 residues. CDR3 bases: TGTGCCAGATGGACAGGGGTTGTCACAGATACGCAGTATTTT. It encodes CARWTGVVTDTQYF.

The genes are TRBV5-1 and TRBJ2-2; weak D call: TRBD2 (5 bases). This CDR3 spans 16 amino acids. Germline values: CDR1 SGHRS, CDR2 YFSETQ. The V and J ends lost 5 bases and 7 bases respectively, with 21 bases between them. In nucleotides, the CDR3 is TGCGCCAGCAGGACGAGGGATCTCTCCGGAGGCGGGGAGCTGTTTTTT. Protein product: CASRTRDLSGGGELFF.

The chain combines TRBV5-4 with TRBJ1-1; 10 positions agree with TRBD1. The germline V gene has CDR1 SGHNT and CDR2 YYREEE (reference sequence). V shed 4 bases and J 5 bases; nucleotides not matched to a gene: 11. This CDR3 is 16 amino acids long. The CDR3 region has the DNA TGTGCCAGCAGCGCCGGGACAGGGGTTATGGGAACTGAAGCTTTCTTT. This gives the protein CASSAGTGVMGTEAFF.